The source of this T cell receptor beta chain is a study of blood T cells in healthy people across ages. Study observations and caveats: Long-lived donors exceeded aged donors in naive CD4+ cells and diversity. Measured against age, TCR beta diversity per million T cells decreased in a roughly linear manner.

Sample-barcoded 5' priming and a J-beta primer mix drove a second PCR of 7 to 11 cycles. Sequencing of every sample gave 3 million or more CDR3-containing paired-end reads. TCRdb independently ran MiXCR on the 5' RACE reads; one entry per CDR3 protein. The sample contains roughly 860,000 distinct CDR3 sequences, 60% to 80% of which appear only once. All donors came from Russia, were Caucasian and healthy, and spanned ages roughly 6 to 95. This clonotype was counted ten times or more. Its antigen is unknown. The CDR3 contains 12 residues. The germline V and J ends were trimmed by 4 bases and 8 bases, with 9 bases remaining between them.

The receptor was derived from a man younger than 40 in good health. Sequenced material: blood. The chain carries TRBV12-3 or TRBV12-4 and TRBJ2-1; D is unresolved. The CDR3 spells CASSSYKDEQFF. CDR3 coding DNA: TGTGCCAGCAGTTCCTACAAGGATGAGCAGTTCTTC.